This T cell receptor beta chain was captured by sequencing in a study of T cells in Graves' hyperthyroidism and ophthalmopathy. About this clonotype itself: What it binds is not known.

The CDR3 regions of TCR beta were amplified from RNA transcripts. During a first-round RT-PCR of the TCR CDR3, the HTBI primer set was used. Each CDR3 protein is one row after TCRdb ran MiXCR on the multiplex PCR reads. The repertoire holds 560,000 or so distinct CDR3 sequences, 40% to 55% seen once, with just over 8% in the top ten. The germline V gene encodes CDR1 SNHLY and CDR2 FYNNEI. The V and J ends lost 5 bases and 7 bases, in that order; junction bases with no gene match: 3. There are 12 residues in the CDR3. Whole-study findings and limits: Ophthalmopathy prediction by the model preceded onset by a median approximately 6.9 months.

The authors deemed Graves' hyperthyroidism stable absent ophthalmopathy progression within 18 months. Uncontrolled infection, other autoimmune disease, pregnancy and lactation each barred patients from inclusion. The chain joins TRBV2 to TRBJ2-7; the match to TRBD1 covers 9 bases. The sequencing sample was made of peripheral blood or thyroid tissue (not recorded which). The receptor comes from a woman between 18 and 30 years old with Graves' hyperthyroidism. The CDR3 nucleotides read TGTGCCAGCAGTTACAGGGGGCTTGAGCAGTACTTC. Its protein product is CASSYRGLEQYF.